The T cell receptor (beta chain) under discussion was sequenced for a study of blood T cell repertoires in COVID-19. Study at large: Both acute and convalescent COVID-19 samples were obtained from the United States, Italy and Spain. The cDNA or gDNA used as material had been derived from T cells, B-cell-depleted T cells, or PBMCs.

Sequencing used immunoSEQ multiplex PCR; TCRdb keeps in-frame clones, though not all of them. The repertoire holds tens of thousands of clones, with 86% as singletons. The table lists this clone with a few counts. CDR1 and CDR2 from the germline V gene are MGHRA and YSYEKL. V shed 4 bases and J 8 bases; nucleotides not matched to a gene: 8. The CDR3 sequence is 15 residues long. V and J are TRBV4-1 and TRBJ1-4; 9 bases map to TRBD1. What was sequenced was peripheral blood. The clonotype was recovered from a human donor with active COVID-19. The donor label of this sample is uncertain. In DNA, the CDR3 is TGCGCCAGCAGCCGAACACAGGGGGCTGAGGAAAAACTGTTTTTT. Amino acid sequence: CASSRTQGAEEKLFF.